These T cell receptor beta chains were read from a single sample in a study of T cell repertoires in cytomegalovirus infection. Each CDR3 protein is one row after TCRdb ran MiXCR on the reads. Of about 740,000 distinct CDR3 sequences listed, roughly 36% are singletons. The sequenced sample was PBMCs. The receptors originated from a human donor in good health (CMV status not recorded). Some clones in this sample may be carry-over from other donors' samples. Each CDR3 is given with its conserved first and last residue.

v_gene,CDR3aa
TRBV4-1,CASSQEGSGTGANVLTF
TRBV28,CASSLFGGSGDEQFF
TRBV28,CASSLISGNQPQHF
TRBV27,CASSLGWGQDEQYF
TRBV5-8,CASSLGESPYNEQFF
TRBV20-1,CSARPPVVLETQYF
TRBV5-1,CASSTGGYNEQFF
TRBV28,CAGGGLGNTIYF
TRBV20-1,CSASADRGVEAFF
TRBV7-8,CASRAGRGQPNQPQHF
TRBV20-1,CSARGEFTEAFF
TRBV20-1,CSARPGQTPYGYTF
TRBV5-6,CASSPGGATYGYTF
TRBV7-8,CASSTGVGRERVNEQFF
TRBV19,CASSWAGGNEQFF
TRBV5-1,CASSPGQGAQTGELFF